This TCR beta chain emerged from a study of blood T cell repertoires in COVID-19. Study-wide background: Acute-phase and convalescent COVID-19 samples originated in the United States, Italy and Spain. PBMCs, B-cell-depleted T cells, or T cells were the source of the cDNA or gDNA that made up the material.

Germline CDR1 is MRHNA and CDR2 is SNTAGT. Trimming shortened V by 2 bases and J by 3 bases, and 7 bases separated the two germline ends. CDR3 length: 13 amino acids. This clone appeared a single time. Original methodology: By means of reference gene primer amplification, nucleated cell counts were estimated. TCRdb's table, derived via immunoSEQ multiplex PCR, lists solely in-frame clones and lacks some. V and J calls and clone size follow that table, whereas D and trimming were derived from the DNA. Of roughly 250,000 clones in the sample, 82% were seen once. The chain uses TRBV6-4 and TRBJ1-2; D uncertain. The receptor was derived from a woman of 80 years or more with active or convalescent COVID-19. The sample was peripheral blood. The CDR3 region is CASSDQRDYGYTF. The CDR3 region has the DNA TGTGCCAGCAGTGACCAGCGCGACTATGGCTACACCTTC.